This T cell receptor beta chain was recorded in a study of spatial heterogeneity in lung cancer. Study as a whole: Raw reads contained each unique TCR and UMI combination more than ten times on average.

TCRdb reprocessed the 5' RACE reads with MiXCR, giving one entry per CDR3 protein. In the table there are 8,500 to 14,000 distinct CDR3 sequences, roughly 3.6% of which are singletons. This clonotype was seen at least ten times. Since it is a stray read in a library aimed at alpha chains, this beta chain has a size that is not meaningful. The CDR3 is made up of 15 amino acids. Germline trimming cut 3 bases from V and 5 bases from J; bases unmatched to any gene: 6. Noted time point: sample taken at primary tumor resection. The study sequenced unsorted whole RNA from tumor, nontumor lung or frozen PBMC. Samples were obtained from 70 or so donors, all untreated early-stage non-small cell lung cancer patients.

The sequence was obtained from a female donor with early-stage non-small cell lung cancer. The material was PBMCs, obtained at surgery. The chain uses TRBV12-3 or TRBV12-4 and TRBJ2-3; TRBD2 matches at 9 bases. As DNA, the CDR3 is TGTGCCAGCAGTTTGCGGCGGGAGGGAGTAGATACGCAGTATTTT. Its protein is CASSLRREGVDTQYF.